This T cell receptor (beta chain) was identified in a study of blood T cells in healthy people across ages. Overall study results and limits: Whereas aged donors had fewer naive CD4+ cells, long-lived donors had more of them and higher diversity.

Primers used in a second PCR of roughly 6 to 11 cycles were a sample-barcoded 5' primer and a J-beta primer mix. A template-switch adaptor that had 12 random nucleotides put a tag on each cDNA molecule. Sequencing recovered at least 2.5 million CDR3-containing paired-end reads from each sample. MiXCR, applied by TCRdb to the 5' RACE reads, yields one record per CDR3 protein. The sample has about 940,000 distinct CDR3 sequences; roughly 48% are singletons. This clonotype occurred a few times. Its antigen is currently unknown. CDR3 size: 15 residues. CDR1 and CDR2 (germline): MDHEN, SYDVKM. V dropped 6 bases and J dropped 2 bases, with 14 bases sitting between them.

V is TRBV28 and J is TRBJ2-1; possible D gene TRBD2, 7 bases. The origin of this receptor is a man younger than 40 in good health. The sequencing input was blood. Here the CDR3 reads CASSVTGGPYNEQFF. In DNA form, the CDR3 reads TGTGCCAGCAGCGTCACCGGGGGGCCCTACAATGAGCAGTTCTTC.